Listed below are T cell receptor beta chains from one sample, sequenced in a study of beta chain features in type 1 diabetes. Some clones are missing from TCRdb's copy, which holds only in-frame ones; the method was immunoSEQ multiplex PCR. The sample gives 390,000 or so clones, approximately 15% of which show up once; about 0.034% is in the top ten. The sample taken for sequencing was naive CD4+ T cells from blood. The receptors were gathered from a man aged 25-45 years in good health. The CDR3 runs from the conserved cysteine through the conserved F or W. The order of the fields is J gene, D gene, CDR3 length, clone size, V gene, CDR3 DNA, CDR3 protein. D genes are given only for firm matches. Clone size is not always given. Where it is, it says once, few, many or a class for expanded clones.

J: TRBJ2-7; D: -; length: 13; size: -; V: TRBV2; DNA: TGTGCCAGCAGTCCCTCTGGCTCCTACGAGCAGTACTTC; CDR3: CASSPSGSYEQYF
J: TRBJ2-1; D: -; length: 12; size: -; V: TRBV10-3; DNA: TGTGCCATCACCGACAGCTACAATGAGCAGTTCTTC; CDR3: CAITDSYNEQFF
J: TRBJ1-1; D: TRBD1; length: 14; size: once; V: TRBV18; DNA: TGTGCCAGCTCACCTGGGCAGGGGGGCACTGAAGCTTTCTTT; CDR3: CASSPGQGGTEAFF
J: TRBJ2-1; D: TRBD1; length: 16; size: few; V: TRBV5-1; DNA: TGCGCCAGCAGCTTGGAGGGACAGGGTTCCTACAATGAGCAGTTCTTC; CDR3: CASSLEGQGSYNEQFF
J: TRBJ2-1; D: -; length: 15; size: -; V: TRBV5-1; DNA: TGCGCCAGCAGCTTTTTATATGGCCAGCACAATGAGCAGTTCTTC; CDR3: CASSFLYGQHNEQFF
J: TRBJ2-1; D: -; length: 11; size: few; V: TRBV11-2; DNA: TGTGCCAGCGAACACAGGATTGAGCAGTTCTTC; CDR3: CASEHRIEQFF
J: TRBJ2-3; D: -; length: 17; size: -; V: TRBV15; DNA: TGTGCCACCAGCAGAGATCGGGTGATCGGGGCCAAAGATACGCAGTATTTT; CDR3: CATSRDRVIGAKDTQYF
J: TRBJ2-5; D: -; length: 13; size: few; V: TRBV5-4; DNA: TGTGCCAGCAGCCTGGACTCTCAAGAGACCCAGTACTTC; CDR3: CASSLDSQETQYF
J: TRBJ2-3; D: -; length: 14; size: few; V: TRBV18; DNA: TGTGCCAGCTCACCGAGGGACGCTAGAGATACGCAGTATTTT; CDR3: CASSPRDARDTQYF
J: TRBJ2-3; D: TRBD2; length: 15; size: once; V: TRBV5-4; DNA: TGTGCCAGCAGCTTGGTGGTAGCGGGGAGGGATACGCAGTATTTT; CDR3: CASSLVVAGRDTQYF
J: TRBJ1-1; D: -; length: 14; size: few; V: TRBV7-2; DNA: TGTGCCAGCAGCTTAACTCAGGGTGAATCTGAAGCTTTCTTT; CDR3: CASSLTQGESEAFF
J: TRBJ2-3; D: -; length: 13; size: -; V: TRBV11-2; DNA: TGTGCCAGCAGCCAGACCAGCACAGATACGCAGTATTTT; CDR3: CASSQTSTDTQYF
J: TRBJ1-5; D: -; length: 13; size: -; V: TRBV30; DNA: TGTGCCTGGAGTCGGGGGGTAGGGCAGCCCCAGCATTTT; CDR3: CAWSRGVGQPQHF
J: TRBJ2-4; D: TRBD2; length: 17; size: few; V: TRBV4-1; DNA: TGCGCCAGCAGCCAAGAATCAGCGATGCTAGCGGGGAGCATTCAGTACTTC; CDR3: CASSQESAMLAGSIQYF
J: TRBJ2-7; D: -; length: 15; size: few; V: TRBV4-1; DNA: TGCGCCAGCAGCCAGTACTCGACAGGTCCCTACGAGCAGTACTTC; CDR3: CASSQYSTGPYEQYF
J: TRBJ2-1; D: -; length: 16; size: -; V: TRBV29-1; DNA: TGCAGCGTGGGAACCTATACCACGAGCTCCTACAATGAGCAGTTCTTC; CDR3: CSVGTYTTSSYNEQFF
J: TRBJ1-4; D: -; length: 11; size: -; V: TRBV20-1; DNA: TGCAGCGGGTCTATAAATGAAAAACTGTTTTTT; CDR3: CSGSINEKLFF
J: TRBJ2-2; D: TRBD2; length: 15; size: few; V: TRBV7-8; DNA: TGTGCCAGCAGATCCGGGAGGGTGGACACCGGGGAGCTGTTTTTT; CDR3: CASRSGRVDTGELFF
J: TRBJ1-2; D: -; length: 11; size: -; V: TRBV7-9; DNA: TGTGCCAGCCGGAAGGACTATGGCTACACCTTC; CDR3: CASRKDYGYTF
J: TRBJ2-2; D: -; length: 18; size: -; V: TRBV29-1; DNA: TGCAGCGCAGAATTGAGTCTAGCGAGAGGATCGAACACCGGGGAGCTGTTTTTT; CDR3: CSAELSLARGSNTGELFF
J: TRBJ1-5; D: TRBD1; length: 15; size: -; V: TRBV6-5; DNA: TGTGCCAGCAAGAGACAGGGAGGTAGCAATCAGCCCCAGCATTTT; CDR3: CASKRQGGSNQPQHF
J: TRBJ2-2; D: -; length: 15; size: -; V: TRBV18; DNA: TGTGCCAGCTCCCTGGACACAACGAACACCGGGGAGCTGTTTTTT; CDR3: CASSLDTTNTGELFF
J: TRBJ2-3; D: TRBD2; length: 14; size: few; V: TRBV6-5; DNA: TGTGCCAGCAGTCGTGGGGCGGGAGTGGATACGCAGTATTTT; CDR3: CASSRGAGVDTQYF
J: TRBJ2-3; D: -; length: 11; size: few; V: TRBV7-2; DNA: TGTGCCTCCACTAGCACAGATACGCAGTATTTT; CDR3: CASTSTDTQYF